The next 28 T cell receptor beta chains were all read from a single sample in a study of T cells after yellow fever vaccination. TCRdb used MiXCR to reprocess the 5' RACE reads, holding one entry per CDR3 protein. The data contain about 260,000 distinct CDR3 sequences, around 5.3% of them singletons. Sequenced here: CD4+ T cells sorted from PBMCs, sampled on the day of the yellow fever booster vaccination. All receptors derive from a man younger than 35 who received the YFV17D yellow fever vaccine.

This clonotype was picked up many times. This sequence joins TRBV6-6 and TRBJ2-1; perhaps TRBD1 as D (5 bases). CDR3 size: 17 residues. Germline values: CDR1 MNHNY, CDR2 SVGAGI (reference sequence). Trimming removed 2 bases from V and 3 bases from J, with 17 bases in between. For the CDR3, the DNA is TGTGCCAGCAGTTACCCAAGGTCAGGGAAGAGCTACAATGAGCAGTTCTTC. Residues: CASSYPRSGKSYNEQFF.

The rearrangement uses TRBV24-1 and TRBJ1-1, with a tentative D call TRBD1 (5 bases). The germline V and J ends were trimmed by 4 bases and 7 bases, with 9 bases remaining between them. CDR1 KGHDR and CDR2 SFDVKD come from the germline V gene. The CDR3 runs to 12 residues. CDR3 amino acids: CATSDREGEAFF. CDR3 coding DNA: TGTGCCACCAGTGACAGGGAGGGTGAAGCTTTCTTT.

The table lists this clonotype with a few counts. The rearrangement joins TRBV7-3 to TRBJ2-3; D may be TRBD1 or TRBD2 (5 bases each). In germline, CDR1 is SGHTA, CDR2 FQGTGA. The CDR3 has 14 residues. V lost 4 bases and J lost 4, with 12 bases in between. CDR3 in DNA: TGTGCCAGCAGCTCCTTGGGGCGGGCAGATACGCAGTATTTT. This sequence encodes CASSSLGRADTQYF.

This clonotype was counted between two and nine times. V and J are TRBV4-1 and TRBJ1-5; TRBD1 might be the D (5 bases). The V and J ends lost 4 bases and 0 bases respectively, with 16 bases between them. The CDR3 totals 17 residues. Germline V gene sequence: CDR1 MGHRA, CDR2 YSYEKL. In nucleotides, the CDR3 is TGCGCCAGCAGCCTCACCTACCAGACAGATAGCAATCAGCCCCAGCATTTT. As protein: CASSLTYQTDSNQPQHF.

This clonotype came up a few times. The chain employs TRBV15 and TRBJ2-5, with 8 bases aligning to TRBD1. Germline CDR1 LNHNV, CDR2 YYDKDF (reference sequence). V gave up 2 bases and J gave up 1 base; unmatched junction bases: 9. This CDR3 is 17 amino acids long. CDR3 in amino acids: CATSRSPDRAVQETQYF. In DNA form, the CDR3 reads TGTGCCACCAGCAGATCCCCGGACAGGGCAGTCCAAGAGACCCAGTACTTC.

For the CDR3, the DNA is TGTGCCAGCAGTTACCGCCCGGGACAGGGGAATGAAAAACTGTTTTTT. As protein: CASSYRPGQGNEKLFF. This chain connects TRBV6-6 to TRBJ1-4, with 10 bases identical to TRBD1. The V segment lost 2 bases and the J segment 5 bases; nucleotides outside the gene matches: 5. CDR1 and CDR2 from the germline V gene are MNHNY and SVGAGI (reference sequence). CDR3 length equals 16 residues.

This clonotype occurred many times. The J gene is TRBJ1-1, the V gene TRBV12-3 or TRBV12-4; D is uncertain. This CDR3 has 12 residues. The V gene lost 0 bases and the J gene lost 8 bases, with 7 bases spanning the gap. This chain's CDR3 is CASSLARREAFF. The CDR3 DNA is TGTGCCAGCAGTTTAGCGCGGAGGGAAGCTTTCTTT.

This clonotype was counted only a few times. The CDR3 coding sequence is TGCAGCGTTACCGCGGGGGGGTACGAGCAGTACTTC. Its translation: CSVTAGGYEQYF. The chain links TRBV29-1 to TRBJ2-7; TRBD2 aligns across 9 bases. With V trimmed by 5 bases and J by 4 bases, 3 bases remained unmatched. Germline CDR1 SQVTM, CDR2 ANQGSEA. The CDR3 has 12 amino acids.

This clonotype was counted between two and nine times. The chain recombines TRBV18 with TRBJ1-1; perhaps TRBD1 as D (6 bases). Trimming removed 3 bases at V and 1 base at J, with 15 bases between. There are 16 residues in the CDR3. The V gene's germline CDR1 is KGHSH and CDR2 LQKENI. The CDR3 loop reads CASSPLLGTPNTEAFF. Here the CDR3 DNA reads TGTGCCAGCTCACCCCTCCTTGGGACACCGAACACTGAAGCTTTCTTT.

The chain combines TRBV24-1 with TRBJ2-1; possibly TRBD1 for D (5 bases). The V end lost 2 bases, the J end lost 11 bases, and 15 bases lay between the germline ends. The CDR3 has 14 residues. Germline V gene data show CDR1 as KGHDR and CDR2 as SFDVKD. CDR3 region: CATSDSRADRKQFF. The CDR3 DNA is TGTGCCACCAGTGATTCCAGGGCGGATCGTAAGCAGTTCTTC.

This clonotype has a handful of counts. The V call is TRBV6-2 or TRBV6-3, the J call TRBJ2-7; D may match TRBD1 or TRBD2 (5 bases each). V was trimmed by 4 bases and J by 7 bases, leaving 11 bases between them. This CDR3 is 12 amino acids long. The germline CDR1 and CDR2 sequences are MNHEY and SVGEGT. CDR3 DNA sequence: TGTGCCAGCAGTTGGGACCTTCGAGAGCAGTACGTC. It is translated as CASSWDLREQYV.

The genes are TRBV7-6 and TRBJ1-6; 10 nucleotides match TRBD1. The germline CDR1 and CDR2 sequences are SGHVS and FNYEAQ. The CDR3 is 14 residues long. Germline trimming cut 5 bases from V and 7 bases from J; bases unmatched to any gene: 2. CDR3 residues: CASSATGGNSPLHF. CDR3 bases: TGTGCCAGCAGCGCGACAGGGGGCAATTCACCCCTCCACTTT.

The table lists this clonotype with many counts. This chain connects TRBV7-9 to TRBJ1-4; D uncertain. The CDR3 extends over 16 amino acids. V lost 1 base to trimming and J lost 0 bases, with 9 bases between them. Germline-derived CDR1 and CDR2 are SEHNR and FQNEAQ (reference sequence). For the CDR3, the DNA is TGTGCCAGCAGCTTAGAACGCAGAACAACTAATGAAAAACTGTTTTTT. Encoded protein: CASSLERRTTNEKLFF.

This clonotype appeared a few times. The chain has TRBV18 and TRBJ2-3; TRBD2 is a possible D gene (5 bases). V was clipped by 2 bases and J by 0 bases, with 15 bases between them. Germline V lookup: CDR1 KGHSH, CDR2 LQKENI. The CDR3 length is 17 residues. In DNA form, the CDR3 reads TGTGCCAGCTCACCAATCAGCGGTGGTTTTAGCACAGATACGCAGTATTTT. Translation: CASSPISGGFSTDTQYF.

This clonotype was seen more than once but under ten times. The chain links TRBV7-2 to TRBJ1-3; TRBD1 matches at 7 bases. The CDR3 runs to 15 residues. Germline CDR1 SGHTA, CDR2 FQGNSA. Trimming removed 4 bases from V and 5 bases from J; junction bases left unmatched: 8. DNA for the CDR3: TGTGCCAGCAGCTCCTTCGGGACAGTAAGAAACACCATATATTTT. It is translated as CASSSFGTVRNTIYF.

This clonotype was seen a handful of times. V usage is TRBV5-1 and J usage is TRBJ1-2; 8 bases align to TRBD1. CDR1 and CDR2 (germline): SGHRS, YFSETQ. The CDR3 runs to 16 residues. V shed 3 bases and J 4 bases; nucleotides not matched to a gene: 11. The CDR3 DNA follows: TGCGCCAGCAGCTCGGGGGGGACAGGACAGATCTATGGCTACACCTTC. Translating gives CASSSGGTGQIYGYTF. Full variable domain (remainder filled in from reference TRBV5-1 and TRBJ1-2): KAGVTQTPRYLIKTRGQQVTLSCSPISGHRSVSWYQQTPGQGLQFLFEYFSETQRNKGNFPGRFSGRQFSNSRSEMNVSTLELGDSALYLCASSSGGTGQIYGYTFGSGTRLTVV.

There are many counts of this clonotype. This chain connects TRBV7-2 to TRBJ2-2; 9 nucleotides agree with TRBD2. The V and J ends lost 1 base and 4 bases, in that order; junction bases with no gene match: 4. Germline V CDR1 and CDR2: SGHTA, FQGNSA. The CDR3 contains 16 residues. The CDR3 region is CASSLGGSGGTGELFF. Written as DNA, the CDR3 is TGTGCCAGCAGCTTAGGGGGTAGCGGGGGCACCGGGGAGCTGTTTTTT.

The J gene is TRBJ2-1, the V gene TRBV4-3, with D possibly TRBD2 on 6 matching bases. The V end was cut by 1 base, the J end by 4 bases, with 20 bases between. The CDR3 consists of 18 residues. Germline V gives CDR1 LGHNA, CDR2 YSLEER. CDR3 residues: CASSQAYRGSSAYNEQFF. CDR3 nucleotide sequence: TGCGCCAGCAGCCAAGCCTACCGGGGCTCTAGCGCATACAATGAGCAGTTCTTC.

This clonotype has a count of ten or more. CDR3 bases: TGTGCCAGCAGCTTCGACTCCGGACTAAGGTACAATGAGCAGTTCTTC. This gives the protein CASSFDSGLRYNEQFF. V gene TRBV11-2 combines with J gene TRBJ2-1, with D possibly matching TRBD2 (6 bases). V lost 3 bases and J 4 bases, leaving 16 bases between the germline ends. Germline CDR1 is SGHAT and CDR2 is FQNNGV. This CDR3 region has 16 residues.

The chain carries TRBV20-1 and TRBJ1-1; D unclear. The CDR3 covers 13 residues. CDR1 DFQATT and CDR2 SNEGSKA come from the germline V gene (reference sequence). V lost 3 bases, J lost 0 bases, and 8 bases lay in between. CDR3 protein: CSARDPMNTEAFF. In DNA, the CDR3 is TGCAGTGCTAGGGACCCAATGAACACTGAAGCTTTCTTT.

Ten or more counts support this clonotype. The chain has TRBV5-6 and TRBJ2-1, with 7 bases identical to TRBD1. The CDR3 extends over 15 amino acids. Germline V gene data show CDR1 as SGHDT and CDR2 as YYEEEE. Trimming cost V 2 bases and J 3 bases; bases outside gene matches: 5. The CDR3 protein is CASSLVGQNYNEQFF. In nucleotides, the CDR3 is TGTGCCAGCAGCTTAGTGGGACAGAACTACAATGAGCAGTTCTTC. Looking up the rest from reference TRBV5-6 and TRBJ2-1 gives the full variable domain: DAGVTQSPTHLIKTRGQQVTLRCSPKSGHDTVSWYQQALGQGPQFIFQYYEEEERQRGNFPDRFSGHQFPNYSSELNVNALLLGDSALYLCASSLVGQNYNEQFFGPGTRLTVL.

The CDR3 loop is CASRGQTYNEQFF. CDR3 in DNA: TGTGCCAGCAGAGGACAGACCTACAATGAGCAGTTCTTC. The V gene is TRBV6-5, the J gene TRBJ2-1; a weak D match, TRBD1 (6 bases). Germline V gene sequence: CDR1 MNHEY, CDR2 SVGAGI. The V gene lost 6 bases and the J gene lost 2 bases, with 8 bases spanning the gap. The CDR3 length is 13 residues.

This clonotype has only a few counts. This chain links TRBV9 with TRBJ1-3; the D gene is possibly TRBD1 (5 bases). CDR3 length: 15 residues. Trimming pared 4 bases from V and 2 bases from J, leaving 13 bases between. CDR1 is SGDLS and CDR2 is YYNGEE in the germline V gene. DNA for the CDR3: TGTGCCAGCAGCATCGGAGGGGACGCTGGAAACACCATATATTTT. This codes for CASSIGGDAGNTIYF.

This clonotype was detected ten times or more. The chain uses TRBV25-1 and TRBJ2-1, with 7 bases fitting TRBD1. Per the germline V gene, CDR1 is MGHDK and CDR2 is SYGVNS. The V and J ends lost 3 bases and 6 bases, in that order; junction bases with no gene match: 5. The CDR3 extends over 14 amino acids. CDR3: CASSETGTVNEQFF. Written as DNA, the CDR3 is TGTGCCAGCAGTGAGACCGGGACAGTCAATGAGCAGTTCTTC.

This clonotype came up a few times. The J gene is TRBJ2-7, the V gene TRBV12-3 or TRBV12-4, with D unresolved. Trimming cost V 6 bases and J 7 bases, with 16 bases left between them. CDR3 length: 13 amino acids. CDR3: CASSSTPVGEQYV. CDR3 in DNA: TGTGCCAGCAGCTCAACCCCCGTTGGTGAGCAGTACGTC.

The chain is built from TRBV21-1 and TRBJ2-7; TRBD1 was called by the table and not checked on the DNA. TRBV21-1 is a pseudogene segment. This CDR3 contains 12 residues. CDR3 coding DNA: TGTGCCAGCAGCAAAGGGACATACGAGCAGTACTTC. It is translated as CASSKGTYEQYF.

The chain employs TRBV20-1 and TRBJ2-1, with a possible D match to TRBD1 (5 bases). Germline loops: CDR1 DFQATT, CDR2 SNEGSKA (reference sequence). V was clipped by 4 bases and J by 1 base, with 11 bases between them. CDR3 length: 14 residues. The CDR3 loop is CSAIHQGSYNEQFF. CDR3 DNA sequence: TGCAGTGCTATTCACCAGGGTTCCTACAATGAGCAGTTCTTC.

This clonotype was recorded a few times. The chain has TRBV5-1 and TRBJ1-1, with D unresolved. Trimming removed 1 base from V and 1 base from J, with 8 bases in between. The CDR3 is 14 amino acids. Germline CDR1 SGHRS, CDR2 YFSETQ. CDR3 in DNA: TGCGCCAGCAGCTTGATAACAGAGAACACTGAAGCTTTCTTT. Amino acid sequence: CASSLITENTEAFF.